Each of the 24 T cell receptor beta chains below was sequenced from the same sample in a study of blood T cell repertoires in COVID-19 (dated by TCRdb to the early 2020s). Receptor libraries were prepared by the immunoSEQ multiplex PCR assay. TCRdb mirrors the immuneACCESS table, restricted to in-frame sequences. Some clones are absent from its copies; in checked studies, under half trace to an unresolved V gene, and the reason for the others is unknown. This sample is represented by about 79,000 clones; 70% to 90% of them were singletons. Approximately 4.5% of the sample is in the top ten clones. Sequenced: peripheral blood. The receptors stem from a man aged 50 or older with active COVID-19.

The V call is TRBV4-3, the J call TRBJ1-2, with TRBD1 matching 9 bases. CDR1 and CDR2 from the germline V gene are LGHNA and YSLEER. V was pared by 4 bases and J by 8 bases, with 14 bases of the junction left unmatched. This CDR3 comprises 16 residues. CDR3: CASSLRKRGQGWGYTF. The CDR3 DNA reads as TGCGCCAGCAGCCTCCGAAAGAGGGGACAGGGCTGGGGCTACACCTTC.

V gene TRBV7-9 combines with J gene TRBJ2-7; D uncertain. CDR1 SEHNR and CDR2 FQNEAQ come from the germline V gene (reference sequence). The CDR3 is 15 residues long. Trimming cost V 0 bases and J 6 bases, with 15 bases left between them. The CDR3 region has the DNA TGTGCCAGCAGCTTAGCGGTCGCTAGTCCCTCCGAGCAGTACTTC. Amino acid sequence: CASSLAVASPSEQYF.

This clone was counted a few times. V is TRBV12-3 or TRBV12-4 and J is TRBJ2-7; no clear D gene. Between the trimmed V and J ends, which lost 6 bases and 2 bases, there was a span of 11 bases. The CDR3 length is 13 residues. The DNA for the CDR3 is TGTGCCAGCAGACCGACATCTACCTACGAGCAGTACTTC. Translation: CASRPTSTYEQYF.

The chain employs TRBV2 and TRBJ1-5; no clear D. CDR1 is SNHLY and CDR2 is FYNNEI in the germline V gene. V lost 3 bases and J lost 6, with 12 bases in between. The CDR3 totals 14 residues. CDR3 DNA sequence: TGTGCCAGCAGTGAGCTTATGGGAGGTCAGCCCCAGCATTTT. Its translation: CASSELMGGQPQHF.

The chain recombines TRBV10-3 with TRBJ1-2, with TRBD1 identical over 8 bases. CDR1 ENHRY and CDR2 SYGVKD come from the germline V gene. The J segment lost 3 bases and the V segment lost 4 bases, leaving 1 base of the junction unmatched. This CDR3 is built from 13 residues. CDR3 coding DNA: TGTGCCATCAGTGGGGACAGGTACTATGGCTACACCTTC. It codes for CAISGDRYYGYTF.

This clone appeared once. The chain is built from TRBV12-3 or TRBV12-4 and TRBJ1-1; D gene unclear. This CDR3 spans 12 amino acids. Trimming removed 3 bases at V and 4 bases at J, with 6 bases between. The CDR3 reads CASSFPGTEAFF. CDR3 DNA: TGTGCCAGCAGTTTTCCGGGCACTGAAGCTTTCTTT.

The V call is TRBV5-1, the J call TRBJ1-6, with D unresolved. The ends were cut back, 4 bases at V and 8 bases at J, with 7 bases in the middle. This CDR3 is built from 12 residues. CDR1 and CDR2 (germline): SGHRS, YFSETQ. CDR3 nucleotide sequence: TGCGCCAGCAGCGTTAGCGATTCACCCCTCCACTTT. Protein sequence: CASSVSDSPLHF.

V gene TRBV27 combines with J gene TRBJ2-3; 7 nucleotides align to TRBD2. The junction had 6 bases not matched to a gene; V was cut back by 2 bases and J by 4 bases. Germline V gene lookup returns CDR1 MNHEY and CDR2 SMNVEV (reference sequence). There are 15 residues in the CDR3. The chain's CDR3 is CASSLLSSGADTQYF. In DNA, the CDR3 is TGTGCCAGCAGTTTACTTTCAAGCGGGGCAGATACGCAGTATTTT.

The CDR3 sequence: CASSLEQAQETQYF. Here the CDR3 DNA reads TGCGCCAGCAGCTTGGAGCAGGCCCAAGAGACCCAGTACTTC. V gene TRBV5-1 combines with J gene TRBJ2-5; no clear D. Germline-derived CDR1 and CDR2 are SGHRS and YFSETQ. V was trimmed by 0 bases and J by 1 base, leaving 7 bases between them. This CDR3 contains 14 residues.

V is TRBV28 and J is TRBJ2-7, with D maybe TRBD1 (6 bases). The V gene's germline CDR1 is MDHEN and CDR2 SYDVKM. This CDR3 has 15 residues. Trimming shortened V by 6 bases and J by 0 bases, and 15 bases separated the two germline ends. The CDR3 region has the DNA TGTGCCAGCAGACTAACAGGGTCGGTCTCCTACGAGCAGTACTTC. Amino acid sequence: CASRLTGSVSYEQYF.

The rearrangement links TRBV28 to TRBJ1-4; D call uncertain. Germline CDR1 is MDHEN and CDR2 is SYDVKM. The length of the CDR3 is 16 residues. V lost 3 bases and J lost 2, with 13 bases in between. CDR3 in DNA: TGTGCCAGCAGTTTCCGAAGTTCTGGCACTAATGAAAAACTGTTTTTT. It translates to CASSFRSSGTNEKLFF.

The sample holds one count of this clone. In DNA, the CDR3 is TGTGCCAGCAGTGGCGGGGTAGGGAGCTCCTACGAGCAGTACTTC. Amino acid sequence: CASSGGVGSSYEQYF. The chain uses TRBV6-2 or TRBV6-3 and TRBJ2-7; tentatively, D is TRBD2 (6 bases). The germline V and J ends were trimmed by 5 bases and 0 bases, with 14 bases remaining between them. CDR1 and CDR2 from the germline V gene are MNHEY and SVGEGT. This CDR3 comprises 15 residues.

This chain uses TRBV11-3 with TRBJ2-7, with 10 nucleotides matching TRBD1. Germline CDR1 is SGHNT and CDR2 is YENEEA. V lost 2 bases to trimming and J lost 7 bases; unmatched junction nucleotides: 8. This CDR3 contains 15 residues. In DNA form, the CDR3 reads TGTGCCAGCAGCTTACGACAGGGGGCGTTTGAAGAGCAGTACTTC. Translated: CASSLRQGAFEEQYF.

The gene calls are TRBV28 and TRBJ2-7; 7 nucleotides align to TRBD1. Looked up from germline, CDR1 is MDHEN and CDR2 is SYDVKM. The CDR3 length is 12 residues. The J segment lost 3 bases and the V segment lost 7 bases, leaving 3 bases of the junction unmatched. The CDR3 here is CASTGTVYEQYF. The CDR3 coding sequence is TGTGCCAGCACCGGGACAGTCTACGAGCAGTACTTC.

The chain recombines TRBV3-1 (or the pseudogene TRBV3-2) with TRBJ1-1, with D perhaps matching TRBD1 (6 bases). The CDR3 spans 15 residues. V lost 2 bases to trimming and J lost 2 bases, with 12 bases between them. Germline V lookup: CDR1 LGHDT, CDR2 YNNKEL (reference sequence). The CDR3 sequence is CASSQLGAGNTEAFF. The CDR3 nucleotides are TGTGCCAGCAGCCAATTGGGGGCGGGCAACACTGAAGCTTTCTTT.

J is TRBJ2-5 and V is TRBV12-3 or TRBV12-4; no clear D gene. The CDR3 sequence is 13 residues long. Between the trimmed V and J ends, which lost 2 bases and 2 bases, there was a span of 6 bases. The CDR3 sequence is CASSLSTQETQYF. The CDR3 DNA sequence: TGTGCCAGCAGTTTATCCACTCAAGAGACCCAGTACTTC.

The chain's CDR3 is CASSPPGTGGETQYF. The CDR3 region has the DNA TGTGCCAGCTCACCACCAGGGACGGGAGGAGAGACCCAGTACTTC. The rearrangement links TRBV18 to TRBJ2-5; TRBD2 matches 7 bases. After removal of 0 bases from V and 4 bases from J, the junction contained 5 bases not matched to a gene. Per the germline V gene, CDR1 is KGHSH and CDR2 is LQKENI. The CDR3 contains 15 residues.

V and J are TRBV28 and TRBJ2-7, with 12 bases identical to TRBD2. The trim removed 5 bases at V and 0 bases at J, leaving 11 bases unmatched. Germline V gene data show CDR1 as MDHEN and CDR2 as SYDVKM. The CDR3 is 18 residues long. For the CDR3, the DNA is TGTGCCAGCAGTCCCGGGACTAGCGGGTACCCGAGCTCCTACGAGCAGTACTTC. This translates into CASSPGTSGYPSSYEQYF. The variable domain in full, with the rest retrieved from reference TRBV28 and TRBJ2-7, is DVKVTQSSRYLVKRTGEKVFLECVQDMDHENMFWYRQDPGLGLRLIYFSYDVKMKEKGDIPEGYSVSREKKERFSLILESASTNQTSMYLCASSPGTSGYPSSYEQYFGPGTRLTVT.

The rearrangement joins TRBV7-8 to TRBJ1-3; D possibly corresponds to TRBD1 (6 bases). Trimming took 5 bases from V and 4 from J, leaving 12 bases between them. The CDR3 has 14 residues. Germline CDR1 and CDR2: SGHVS and FQNEAQ. The CDR3 loop reads CASSPQGDGNTIYF. CDR3 nucleotides: TGTGCCAGCAGCCCACAGGGCGACGGAAACACCATATATTTT. Full variable domain (remainder filled in from reference TRBV7-8 and TRBJ1-3): GAGVSQSPRYKVAKRGQDVALRCDPISGHVSLFWYQQALGQGPEFLTYFQNEAQLDKSGLPSDRFFAERPEGSVSTLKIQRTQQEDSAVYLCASSPQGDGNTIYFGEGSWLTVV.

This rearrangement joins TRBV5-1 to TRBJ1-1, with D perhaps TRBD1 (5 bases). This CDR3 comprises 14 residues. Germline CDR1 is SGHRS and CDR2 is YFSETQ. Trimming took off 6 bases at V and 5 bases at J, with 17 bases between the two ends. The CDR3 bases are TGCGCCAGCACCCCCTCGGGGGTTGATACTGAAGCTTTCTTT. This gives the protein CASTPSGVDTEAFF. The full variable domain, its missing parts supplied by reference TRBV5-1 and TRBJ1-1, is KAGVTQTPRYLIKTRGQQVTLSCSPISGHRSVSWYQQTPGQGLQFLFEYFSETQRNKGNFPGRFSGRQFSNSRSEMNVSTLELGDSALYLCASTPSGVDTEAFFGQGTRLTVV.

A word on this clone: One end of the junction varies from germline; a read error may be responsible. The chain recombines TRBV28 with TRBJ2-7; D not certain. There are 15 residues in the CDR3. Germline CDR1 reads MDHEN; CDR2 reads SYDVKM. The CDR3 nucleotides are TGTGCCAGCAGTTTGATAGGAGCAGATACTTACGAGCTGTACTTC. Its translation: CASSLIGADTYELYF.

This chain links TRBV30 with TRBJ2-3, with TRBD2 as a possible D gene (7 bases). V shed 1 base and J shed 6 bases, with 32 bases lying between them. The V gene's germline CDR1 is GTSNPN and CDR2 SVGIG (reference sequence). The CDR3 consists of 20 residues. CDR3 bases: TGTGCCTGGAGTGAAAGATCCACAGCGATATTTGGGGGGGCTGTCGATACGCAGTATTTT. This encodes CAWSERSTAIFGGAVDTQYF.

V usage is TRBV27 and J usage is TRBJ2-7; D is possibly TRBD2 (5 bases). The V end was cut by 5 bases, the J end by 6 bases, with 20 bases between. CDR3 length: 15 residues. Germline assignment: CDR1 MNHEY and CDR2 SMNVEV (reference sequence). The CDR3, as DNA: TGTGCCAGCAGTCCCCGGGCAGGAGAGGGTGTCGAGCAGTACTTC. Translation: CASSPRAGEGVEQYF.

This clone was observed a few times. The V and J genes are TRBV4-2 and TRBJ1-6; 11 bases map to TRBD1. The junction had 1 base not matched to a gene; V was cut back by 0 bases and J by 9 bases. Germline V gene data show CDR1 as LGHNA and CDR2 as YNFKEQ. The CDR3 runs to 15 residues. The DNA of the CDR3 is TGTGCCAGCAGCCAAGAGGGGACAGGGGGTTCACCCCTCCACTTT. Translating gives CASSQEGTGGSPLHF.